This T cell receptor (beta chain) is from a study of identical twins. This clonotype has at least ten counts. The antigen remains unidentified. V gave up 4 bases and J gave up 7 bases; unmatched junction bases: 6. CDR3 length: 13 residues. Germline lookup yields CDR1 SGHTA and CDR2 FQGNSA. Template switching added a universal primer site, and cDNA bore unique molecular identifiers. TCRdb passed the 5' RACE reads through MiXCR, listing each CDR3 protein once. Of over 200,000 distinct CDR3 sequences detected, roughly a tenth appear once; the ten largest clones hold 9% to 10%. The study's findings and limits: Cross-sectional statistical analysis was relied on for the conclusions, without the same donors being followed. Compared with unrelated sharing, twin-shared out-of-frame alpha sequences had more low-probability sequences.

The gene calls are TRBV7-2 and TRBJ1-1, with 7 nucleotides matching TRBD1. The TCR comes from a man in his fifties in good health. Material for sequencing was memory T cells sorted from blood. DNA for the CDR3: TGTGCCAGCAGCTCGCGCCGACAGGGTGAAGCTTTCTTT. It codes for CASSSRRQGEAFF.